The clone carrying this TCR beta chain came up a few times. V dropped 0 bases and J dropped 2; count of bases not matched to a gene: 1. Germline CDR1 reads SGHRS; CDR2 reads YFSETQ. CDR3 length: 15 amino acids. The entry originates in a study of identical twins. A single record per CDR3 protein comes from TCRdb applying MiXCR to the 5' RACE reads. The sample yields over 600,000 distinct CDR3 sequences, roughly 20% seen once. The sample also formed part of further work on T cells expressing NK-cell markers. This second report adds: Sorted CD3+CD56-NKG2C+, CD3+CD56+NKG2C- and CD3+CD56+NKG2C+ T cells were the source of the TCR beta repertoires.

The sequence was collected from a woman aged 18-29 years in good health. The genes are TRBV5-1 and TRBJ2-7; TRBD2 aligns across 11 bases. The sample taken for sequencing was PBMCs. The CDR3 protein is CASSLAGLAAYEQYF. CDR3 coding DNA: TGCGCCAGCAGCTTGGCGGGACTAGCGGCCTACGAGCAGTACTTC.